This TCR beta chain was recovered during a study of identifying expanded T cells in peripheral blood. Findings and limits, study-wide: Differentially abundant clones: around 1.2 between replicates, 15 to 17 at around 2 weeks, less than 20 at four. Roughly two-week clone count variance significantly increased as total template count grew.

Healthy donors had no documented immune events, such as infections, while sampled. The table came from immunoSEQ multiplex PCR; TCRdb's copy has only in-frame clones and leaves some out. The data contain about 100,000 clones, about 87% of them seen just once; the ten biggest clones take up roughly 15%. On this clone itself: The antigen remains undetermined.

This CDR3 contains 15 residues. The V gene end was trimmed by 2 bases and the J gene end by 3 bases; junction bases not matched to a gene: 6. Germline CDR1 SGHTA, CDR2 FQGTGA. The chain joins TRBV7-3 to TRBJ2-5; 7 nucleotides line up with TRBD2. The clonotype originates from a person between 18 and 69 years old in good health. Source material: blood. The CDR3: CASSLLGSGEETQYF. CDR3 sequence (DNA): TGTGCCAGCAGCTTATTAGGAAGCGGGGAAGAGACCCAGTACTTC. Filled out from reference TRBV7-3 and TRBJ2-5, the complete variable domain reads GAGVSQTPSNKVTEKGKYVELRCDPISGHTALYWYRQSLGQGPEFLIYFQGTGAADDSGLPNDRFFAVRPEGSVSTLKIQRTERGDSAVYLCASSLLGSGEETQYFGPGTRLLVL.